The subject of this entry is one TCR beta chain. This specimen comes from a study of cytomegalovirus exposure and HLA in healthy donors. The PCR had 60 Vbeta and 13 Jbeta primers. The repertoire was sequenced with immunoSEQ multiplex PCR; TCRdb's copy has only in-frame clones and lacks some. Found here are 50,000 to 60,000 clones, approximately 70% of them singletons; the top ten hold about 3.1%. The J segment lost 3 bases and the V segment lost 5 bases, leaving 6 bases of the junction unmatched. CDR1 is LNHDA and CDR2 is SQIVND in the germline V gene (reference sequence). The CDR3 loop spans 14 amino acids.

This receptor was obtained from a man aged 18 to 29 in good health and CMV-seronegative. The specimen sequenced was PBMCs. The chain is built from TRBV19 and TRBJ2-7; 8 bases are a match to TRBD2. Here the CDR3 reads CASSPRAGDYEQYF. The CDR3 nucleotides read TGTGCCAGTAGTCCCCGAGCGGGAGACTACGAGCAGTACTTC.